This T cell receptor (beta chain) was sequenced during a study of blood T cell repertoires in COVID-19. Turning to the study itself: Specimens from acute and convalescent COVID-19 originated in the United States, Italy and Spain. Sample material is recorded as cDNA or gDNA derived from T cells, B-cell-depleted T cells, or PBMCs.

Seattle patients were enrolled during active infection and followed longitudinally. CDR3 length equals 14 residues. The germline V and J ends were trimmed by 5 bases and 0 bases, with 8 bases remaining between them. The germline gives CDR1 MNHEY, CDR2 SVGEGT. In the study's own analysis: Estimation of nucleated cell counts was performed using reference gene primer amplification. Assay: immunoSEQ multiplex PCR; the TCRdb copy retains only in-frame clones and omits some. V, J and clone size reflect that table, while D and trimming were determined from the DNA. The table shows under 250,000 clones, with 82% occurring only once.

This clonotype originated in a woman aged 70-85 years with COVID-19, enrolled during active disease. Source material: peripheral blood. V is TRBV6-2 or TRBV6-3 and J is TRBJ1-3; D unresolved. The chain's CDR3 is CASSLYNSGNTIYF. CDR3 coding DNA: TGTGCCAGCAGTCTGTACAACTCTGGAAACACCATATATTTT.